These T cell receptor beta chains were read from a single sample in a study of T-cell memory formation after mild COVID-19. TCRdb passed the 5' RACE reads through MiXCR, listing each CDR3 protein once. This sample has a few hundred thousand distinct CDR3 sequences, with about a sixth found just once. Sample: PBMCs or a T cell subset sorted from them (not recorded which). The origin of the receptors is a man aged 18 to 30 who had mild COVID-19 (a few samples of this study predate the infection). Cell type and time point are not known. Each CDR3 is given with its conserved first and last residue. Fields, in order: J gene, V gene, D gene, clone size, CDR3 protein, CDR3 DNA. A D gene is named only where the DNA matches it firmly. A row's size may be missing; if present it is once, few, many or a size class.

j_gene: TRBJ2-1; v_gene: TRBV7-9; d_gene: TRBD2; abundance: few; CDR3aa: CASSPTSGVPQEQFF; CDR3nt: TGTGCCAGCAGCCCGACTAGCGGGGTACCGCAGGAGCAGTTCTTC
j_gene: TRBJ2-6; v_gene: TRBV6-5; d_gene: NA; abundance: NA; CDR3aa: CASSYVRSGANVLTF; CDR3nt: TGTGCCAGCAGTTACGTTCGGTCTGGGGCCAACGTCCTGACTTTC
j_gene: TRBJ2-7; v_gene: TRBV6-2/TRBV6-3; d_gene: NA; abundance: NA; CDR3aa: CASTDSPYEQYF; CDR3nt: TGTGCCAGCACGGACAGTCCTTACGAGCAGTACTTC
j_gene: TRBJ2-4; v_gene: TRBV19; d_gene: NA; abundance: NA; CDR3aa: CASSGSGSGIQYF; CDR3nt: TGTGCCAGTAGTGGCTCGGGGAGTGGCATTCAGTACTTC
j_gene: TRBJ2-3; v_gene: TRBV6-2/TRBV6-3; d_gene: TRBD2; abundance: few; CDR3aa: CASIQGSSGVTTQYF; CDR3nt: TGTGCCAGCATCCAGGGGAGTAGCGGGGTGACTACGCAGTATTTT
j_gene: TRBJ1-1; v_gene: TRBV5-1; d_gene: NA; abundance: NA; CDR3aa: CASSLGGAPEAFF; CDR3nt: TGCGCCAGCTCCCTTGGAGGGGCCCCTGAAGCTTTCTTT
j_gene: TRBJ2-7; v_gene: TRBV20-1; d_gene: NA; abundance: few; CDR3aa: CSARRGGYPSYEQYF; CDR3nt: TGCAGTGCTAGGAGGGGGGGCTACCCTTCCTACGAGCAGTACTTC
j_gene: TRBJ2-1; v_gene: TRBV4-1; d_gene: NA; abundance: few; CDR3aa: CASSLGTFEQFF; CDR3nt: TGCGCCAGCAGTCTCGGGACATTTGAGCAGTTCTTC
j_gene: TRBJ2-1; v_gene: TRBV21-1; d_gene: NA; abundance: NA; CDR3aa: CASSHRGAGYNEQFF; CDR3nt: TGTGCCAGCAGCCACCGGGGGGCCGGCTACAATGAGCAGTTCTTC
j_gene: TRBJ1-5; v_gene: TRBV20-1; d_gene: NA; abundance: few; CDR3aa: CSARRWRNQPQHF; CDR3nt: TGCAGTGCTAGACGGTGGCGCAATCAGCCCCAGCATTTT
j_gene: TRBJ1-6; v_gene: TRBV7-9; d_gene: NA; abundance: NA; CDR3aa: CASSSLGFGHPNSPLHF; CDR3nt: TGTGCCAGCAGCTCCCTGGGCTTCGGACATCCGAATTCACCCCTCCACTTT
j_gene: TRBJ1-6; v_gene: TRBV5-1; d_gene: TRBD1; abundance: NA; CDR3aa: CASSYYRSGTGGNSPLHF; CDR3nt: TGCGCCAGCAGCTACTACAGAAGCGGGACAGGAGGGAATTCACCCCTCCACTTT
j_gene: TRBJ1-2; v_gene: TRBV9; d_gene: NA; abundance: few; CDR3aa: CASSVGQADYGYTF; CDR3nt: TGTGCCAGCAGCGTCGGGCAGGCTGACTATGGCTACACCTTC
j_gene: TRBJ2-1; v_gene: TRBV12-3/TRBV12-4; d_gene: TRBD1; abundance: many; CDR3aa: CASRRGPRTYNEQFF; CDR3nt: TGTGCCAGCAGGAGGGGGCCTAGGACCTACAATGAGCAGTTCTTC
j_gene: TRBJ2-5; v_gene: TRBV15; d_gene: TRBD2; abundance: NA; CDR3aa: CATSSPLAASETQYF; CDR3nt: TGTGCCACCAGCAGCCCGCTAGCGGCGTCAGAGACCCAGTACTTC
j_gene: TRBJ1-1; v_gene: TRBV20-1; d_gene: NA; abundance: NA; CDR3aa: CSARDLDMNTEAFF; CDR3nt: TGCAGTGCTAGAGATTTGGACATGAACACTGAAGCTTTCTTT
j_gene: TRBJ2-5; v_gene: TRBV7-6; d_gene: TRBD1; abundance: few; CDR3aa: CASSFLGQGQETQYF; CDR3nt: TGTGCCAGCAGCTTCTTGGGACAGGGACAAGAGACCCAGTACTTC
j_gene: TRBJ2-3; v_gene: TRBV6-1; d_gene: TRBD1; abundance: few; CDR3aa: CASGSGQGSDTQYF; CDR3nt: TGTGCCAGCGGCTCGGGACAGGGATCAGATACGCAGTATTTT
j_gene: TRBJ2-2; v_gene: TRBV30; d_gene: TRBD2; abundance: NA; CDR3aa: CAWTGVVAGGPGELFF; CDR3nt: TGTGCCTGGACTGGCGTGGTAGCGGGGGGGCCGGGGGAGCTGTTTTTT
j_gene: TRBJ2-3; v_gene: TRBV15; d_gene: NA; abundance: few; CDR3aa: CATSRNGYTQYF; CDR3nt: TGTGCCACCAGCAGAAACGGATATACGCAGTATTTT
j_gene: TRBJ2-7; v_gene: TRBV15; d_gene: TRBD2; abundance: NA; CDR3aa: CATSRDLAGGSEQYF; CDR3nt: TGTGCCACCAGCAGAGATCTGGCGGGGGGGTCCGAGCAGTACTTC
j_gene: TRBJ1-2; v_gene: TRBV29-1; d_gene: NA; abundance: NA; CDR3aa: CSIDTWAYGYTF; CDR3nt: TGCAGCATCGACACATGGGCTTATGGCTACACCTTC
j_gene: TRBJ1-2; v_gene: TRBV6-6; d_gene: NA; abundance: NA; CDR3aa: CASSKDRSDGYTF; CDR3nt: TGTGCCAGCAGTAAAGACAGATCAGATGGCTACACCTTC
j_gene: TRBJ1-2; v_gene: TRBV24-1; d_gene: TRBD1; abundance: NA; CDR3aa: CATSDPRQGADGYTF; CDR3nt: TGTGCCACCAGTGATCCAAGACAGGGGGCGGATGGCTACACCTTC
j_gene: TRBJ2-1; v_gene: TRBV30; d_gene: TRBD2; abundance: NA; CDR3aa: CAWTSGGAVWSEQFF; CDR3nt: TGTGCCTGGACTAGCGGGGGGGCCGTATGGAGCGAGCAGTTCTTC
j_gene: TRBJ1-1; v_gene: TRBV12-3/TRBV12-4; d_gene: TRBD1; abundance: NA; CDR3aa: CASSSQGYTEAFF; CDR3nt: TGTGCCAGCAGTTCACAGGGGTACACTGAAGCTTTCTTT
j_gene: TRBJ1-1; v_gene: TRBV6-5; d_gene: NA; abundance: NA; CDR3aa: CASRNGGGAGTEAFF; CDR3nt: TGTGCCAGCAGAAACGGGGGGGGCGCGGGCACTGAAGCTTTCTTT
j_gene: TRBJ2-4; v_gene: TRBV18; d_gene: TRBD1; abundance: few; CDR3aa: CASSSDREYDKNIQYF; CDR3nt: TGTGCCAGCTCATCCGACAGGGAGTATGACAAAAACATTCAGTACTTC
j_gene: TRBJ2-7; v_gene: TRBV5-6; d_gene: NA; abundance: few; CDR3aa: CASSASRDMRSYEQYF; CDR3nt: TGTGCCAGCAGCGCTAGCAGGGACATGAGGTCCTACGAGCAGTACTTC
j_gene: TRBJ2-1; v_gene: TRBV5-1; d_gene: NA; abundance: few; CDR3aa: CASSLGLGSNEQFF; CDR3nt: TGCGCCAGCAGCTTGGGTTTAGGCTCCAATGAGCAGTTCTTC
j_gene: TRBJ2-2; v_gene: TRBV6-2/TRBV6-3; d_gene: NA; abundance: few; CDR3aa: CASRTPNTGELFF; CDR3nt: TGTGCCAGCAGGACACCGAACACCGGGGAGCTGTTTTTT
j_gene: TRBJ2-5; v_gene: TRBV5-1; d_gene: NA; abundance: many; CDR3aa: CASSLGLGETQYF; CDR3nt: TGCGCCAGCAGCTTGGGACTAGGAGAGACCCAGTACTTC
j_gene: TRBJ2-5; v_gene: TRBV7-7; d_gene: NA; abundance: many; CDR3aa: CASSLDSQETQYF; CDR3nt: TGTGCCAGCAGCTTGGACAGCCAAGAGACCCAGTACTTC
j_gene: TRBJ1-5; v_gene: TRBV27; d_gene: TRBD1; abundance: many; CDR3aa: CASSFGQGNQPQHF; CDR3nt: TGTGCCAGCAGTTTTGGACAGGGCAATCAGCCCCAGCATTTT
j_gene: TRBJ2-5; v_gene: TRBV4-1; d_gene: TRBD2; abundance: NA; CDR3aa: CASSQIGRSGGLKETQYF; CDR3nt: TGCGCCAGCAGCCAAATTGGTAGGAGCGGGGGTTTGAAAGAGACCCAGTACTTC